What follows are 26 T cell receptor beta chains derived from one specimen sequenced in a study of spatial heterogeneity in lung cancer. Documented time point: sample taken at primary tumor resection. Each CDR3 protein gets one entry after TCRdb re-called the 5' RACE reads with MiXCR. The data hold about 44,000 distinct CDR3 sequences, with approximately 15% observed a single time. The specimen was PBMCs, collected at surgery. These receptor sequences come from a male donor with early-stage non-small cell lung cancer.

This clonotype was picked up a small number of times. The chain employs TRBV5-6 and TRBJ2-5, with a weak D call TRBD2 (6 bases). This CDR3 region has 13 residues. Trimming pared 4 bases from V and 7 bases from J, leaving 14 bases between. The germline gives CDR1 SGHDT, CDR2 YYEEEE. The CDR3 nucleotides read TGTGCCAGCAGCCGGGACTTTCCTTCGACCCAGTACTTC. Translation gives CASSRDFPSTQYF.

The rearrangement links TRBV6-1 to TRBJ1-1, with 7 bases fitting TRBD1. With V trimmed by 6 bases and J by 6 bases, 13 bases remained unmatched. The CDR3 spans 15 residues. CDR1 and CDR2 from the germline V gene are MNHNS and SASEGT. The CDR3, as DNA: TGTGCCAGCAGGGACAGGATGGAGGATCTGGCTGAAGCTTTCTTT. It yields the protein CASRDRMEDLAEAFF.

This clonotype was seen a few times. The genes are TRBV2 and TRBJ1-3; possibly TRBD1 for D (5 bases). The germline V and J ends were trimmed by 4 bases and 6 bases, with 13 bases remaining between them. The CDR3 runs 14 residues. The germline V gene encodes CDR1 SNHLY and CDR2 FYNNEI. The CDR3: CASSGSGTQNTIYF. The DNA of the CDR3 is TGTGCCAGCAGTGGATCCGGGACCCAAAACACCATATATTTT.

This clonotype showed up many times. The V call is TRBV20-1, the J call TRBJ1-1; D is possibly TRBD1 (6 bases). V gave up 0 bases and J gave up 1 base, with 15 bases separating them. The CDR3 extends over 16 amino acids. The germline gives CDR1 DFQATT, CDR2 SNEGSKA (reference sequence). The CDR3 DNA sequence: TGCAGTGCTAGAGATTCAGGGGCAGGGGCGAACACTGAAGCTTTCTTT. Translating it yields CSARDSGAGANTEAFF.

The J gene is TRBJ2-3, the V gene TRBV5-1, with a possible D match to TRBD1 (5 bases). Trimming took off 0 bases at V and 5 bases at J, with 13 bases between the two ends. Germline-derived CDR1 and CDR2 are SGHRS and YFSETQ. This CDR3 has 15 amino acids. The CDR3 spells CASSLAGKAEDTQYF. Written as DNA, the CDR3 is TGCGCCAGCAGCTTGGCAGGGAAAGCTGAAGATACGCAGTATTTT.

Many counts were recorded for this clonotype. The V and J genes are TRBV7-3 and TRBJ2-2, with D unclear. The CDR3 is 13 amino acids. Trimming left V 5 bases short and J 4 bases short, with 8 bases between. CDR1 and CDR2 (germline): SGHTA, FQGTGA. The CDR3 sequence: CASSPSVTGELFF. Written as DNA, the CDR3 is TGTGCCAGCAGCCCCTCGGTCACCGGGGAGCTGTTTTTT.

In its sample, this clonotype was seen many times. This chain uses TRBV20-1 with TRBJ1-3; D remains ambiguous. The CDR3 sequence is 11 residues long. The germline V gene encodes CDR1 DFQATT and CDR2 SNEGSKA (reference sequence). The germline V and J ends were trimmed by 2 bases and 3 bases, with 2 bases remaining between them. This chain's CDR3 is CSARNGNTIYF. In nucleotides, the CDR3 is TGCAGTGCTAGAAATGGAAACACCATATATTTT.

The chain combines TRBV9 with TRBJ1-1; weak D call: TRBD1 (5 bases). Germline V gene sequence: CDR1 SGDLS, CDR2 YYNGEE. Trimming cost V 0 bases and J 11 bases, with 14 bases left between them. The CDR3 has 13 residues. The CDR3 DNA is TGTGCCAGCAGCGTAGTGGTCGGGGCGGATGCTTTCTTT. It specifies CASSVVVGADAFF.

This clonotype has just a few counts. The rearrangement joins TRBV5-5 to TRBJ2-5, with unresolved D. The CDR3 loop spans 16 amino acids. V lost 4 bases, J lost 1 base, and 17 bases lay in between. Germline V gives CDR1 SGHKS, CDR2 YYEKEE (reference sequence). The CDR3 reads CASSDDKGWLQETQYF. The CDR3 DNA sequence: TGTGCCAGCAGCGACGACAAGGGATGGCTCCAAGAGACCCAGTACTTC.

The table lists this clonotype with many counts. The V gene is TRBV27, the J gene TRBJ2-7; no firm D call. CDR1 and CDR2 (germline): MNHEY, SMNVEV (reference sequence). This CDR3 contains 13 residues. The V and J ends lost 3 bases and 6 bases respectively, with 12 bases between them. DNA of the CDR3: TGTGCCAGCAGTTTTCCAGGACGGGCCGAGCAGTACTTC. Encoded protein: CASSFPGRAEQYF.

This clonotype was observed a few times. The chain uses TRBV5-1 and TRBJ2-1; D call uncertain. The germline V gene encodes CDR1 SGHRS and CDR2 YFSETQ. V was clipped by 0 bases and J by 9 bases, with 13 bases between them. CDR3 length equals 14 residues. The CDR3 is CASSLEGMETEQFF. The CDR3 DNA sequence: TGCGCCAGCAGCTTGGAGGGAATGGAGACTGAGCAGTTCTTC. The full variable domain, in which reference TRBV5-1 and TRBJ2-1 provide the parts outside the CDR3, is KAGVTQTPRYLIKTRGQQVTLSCSPISGHRSVSWYQQTPGQGLQFLFEYFSETQRNKGNFPGRFSGRQFSNSRSEMNVSTLELGDSALYLCASSLEGMETEQFFGPGTRLTVL.

This clonotype has more than one count but fewer than ten. CDR3 loop: CASRSGLSNTEAFF. CDR3 DNA: TGTGCCAGCAGGAGTGGACTTTCGAACACTGAAGCTTTCTTT. This sequence joins TRBV12-3 or TRBV12-4 and TRBJ1-1, with no clear D. The V end lost 6 bases, the J end lost 1 base, and 12 bases lay between the germline ends. The CDR3 has 14 amino acids.

The rearrangement links TRBV5-1 to TRBJ1-6; no firm D call. The CDR3 spans 14 residues. Germline V gene lookup returns CDR1 SGHRS and CDR2 YFSETQ. V lost 4 bases, J lost 7 bases, and 12 bases lay in between. The CDR3 region is CASSTGSSNSPLHF. The CDR3 region has the DNA TGCGCCAGCAGCACCGGGAGTTCGAATTCACCCCTCCACTTT.

The CDR3 region is CASSYPGRFYEQYF. In DNA form, the CDR3 reads TGTGCCAGCAGCTACCCCGGACGGTTCTACGAGCAGTACTTC. The rearrangement joins TRBV7-2 to TRBJ2-7; D is ambiguous. The CDR3 is 14 residues long. Trimming removed 4 bases from V and 3 bases from J, with 13 bases in between. Germline CDR1 and CDR2: SGHTA and FQGNSA.

The chain combines TRBV20-1 with TRBJ2-2; D gene uncertain. This CDR3 is 14 amino acids long. Per germline, CDR1 DFQATT and CDR2 SNEGSKA (reference sequence). Trimming left V 0 bases short and J 1 base short, with 6 bases between. CDR3 nucleotides: TGCAGTGCTAGAGATCACCAGAACACCGGGGAGCTGTTTTTT. Translated, it gives CSARDHQNTGELFF.

This clonotype occurred a few times. The J gene is TRBJ2-3, the V gene TRBV19; D is unclear. The germline V gene encodes CDR1 LNHDA and CDR2 SQIVND (reference sequence). V lost 5 bases, J lost 0 bases, and 9 bases lay in between. CDR3 size: 14 residues. CDR3 bases: TGTGCCAGTAGTCCCTTGGCTAGCACAGATACGCAGTATTTT. Translation gives CASSPLASTDTQYF.

The genes are TRBV5-6 and TRBJ1-1, with a tentative D call TRBD1 (5 bases). Germline-derived CDR1 and CDR2 are SGHDT and YYEEEE. The CDR3 contains 11 residues. Trimming pared 4 bases from V and 11 bases from J, leaving 12 bases between. CDR3 region: CASSQGAAAFF. In DNA, the CDR3 is TGTGCCAGCAGCCAGGGAGCGGCGGCTTTCTTT. The full variable domain, completed using reference TRBV5-6 and TRBJ1-1, is DAGVTQSPTHLIKTRGQQVTLRCSPKSGHDTVSWYQQALGQGPQFIFQYYEEEERQRGNFPDRFSGHQFPNYSSELNVNALLLGDSALYLCASSQGAAAFFGQGTRLTVV.

The chain combines TRBV27 with TRBJ1-1, with 7 positions matching TRBD1. The CDR3 runs 13 residues. CDR1 MNHEY and CDR2 SMNVEV come from the germline V gene (reference sequence). J was trimmed by 6 bases and V by 4 bases; bases with no gene match: 5. The CDR3 nucleotides are TGTGCCAGCAGTTCCCCGACAGGGCCTGAAGCTTTCTTT. As protein: CASSSPTGPEAFF.

Only a few counts were recorded for this clonotype. The genes are TRBV25-1 and TRBJ1-1; D gene ambiguous. Germline-derived CDR1 and CDR2 are MGHDK and SYGVNS. The V gene lost 6 bases and the J gene lost 1 base, with 6 bases spanning the gap. The CDR3 spans 12 residues. CDR3 nucleotides: TGTGCCAGCAGCGACCCGAACACTGAAGCTTTCTTT. It codes for CASSDPNTEAFF.

The chain employs TRBV5-1 and TRBJ1-3, with D perhaps TRBD1 (5 bases). The CDR3 totals 15 residues. Germline assignment: CDR1 SGHRS and CDR2 YFSETQ. Trimming pared 0 bases from V and 4 bases from J, leaving 11 bases between. CDR3 amino acids: CASSLDGGEGNTIYF. The CDR3, as DNA: TGCGCCAGCAGCTTGGACGGGGGAGAGGGAAACACCATATATTTT.

The sample holds a few counts of this clonotype. The chain employs TRBV2 and TRBJ2-7; D is unresolved. The CDR3 consists of 12 residues. Germline loops: CDR1 SNHLY, CDR2 FYNNEI. V lost 7 bases, J lost 2 bases, and 9 bases lay in between. The CDR3 coding sequence is TGTGCCAGCAAGGTGGATACCTACGAGCAGTACTTC. Translation gives CASKVDTYEQYF.

The V call is TRBV28, the J call TRBJ2-5, with 12 bases fitting TRBD2. The V gene's germline CDR1 is MDHEN and CDR2 SYDVKM. J lost 0 bases, V lost 3 bases, and 8 bases had no gene match. The CDR3 runs 18 residues. The DNA of the CDR3 is TGTGCCAGCAGTTTTTTTGGACTAGCGGGATTGTACCAAGAGACCCAGTACTTC. It translates to CASSFFGLAGLYQETQYF.

This clonotype was seen at least ten times. The V call is TRBV4-1, the J call TRBJ1-6; 7 positions agree with TRBD1. Trimming took 5 bases from V and 11 from J; bases not matched to a gene: 9. The CDR3 sequence is 14 residues long. The germline V gene encodes CDR1 MGHRA and CDR2 YSYEKL. CDR3 loop: CASSFDREDTPLHF. The DNA of the CDR3 is TGCGCCAGCAGCTTCGACAGGGAGGACACACCCCTCCACTTT.

This rearrangement joins TRBV20-1 to TRBJ1-6; no clear D gene. This CDR3 contains 15 residues. The germline gives CDR1 DFQATT, CDR2 SNEGSKA (reference sequence). V was pared by 0 bases and J by 6 bases, with 12 bases between. CDR3 protein: CSARDWAGSNSPLHF. The CDR3 nucleotides are TGCAGTGCTAGAGATTGGGCAGGAAGTAATTCACCCCTCCACTTT.

The rearrangement uses TRBV19 and TRBJ2-5; D possibly matches TRBD1 or TRBD2 (5 bases each). This CDR3 has 13 amino acids. The germline V gene encodes CDR1 LNHDA and CDR2 SQIVND (reference sequence). Trimming pared 6 bases from V and 5 bases from J, leaving 13 bases between. For the CDR3, the DNA is TGTGCCAGTAGCCGGGACCCGGGGGAGACCCAGTACTTC. It yields the protein CASSRDPGETQYF.

The rearrangement links TRBV5-1 to TRBJ2-3; TRBD1 or TRBD2 may be the D gene (6 bases each). The CDR3 runs to 15 residues. Germline CDR1 SGHRS, CDR2 YFSETQ. V was cut by 3 bases and J by 2 bases, with 13 bases left in between. The CDR3 is CASSSGAGFTDTQYF. CDR3 DNA: TGCGCCAGCAGCTCGGGGGCTGGATTCACAGATACGCAGTATTTT.